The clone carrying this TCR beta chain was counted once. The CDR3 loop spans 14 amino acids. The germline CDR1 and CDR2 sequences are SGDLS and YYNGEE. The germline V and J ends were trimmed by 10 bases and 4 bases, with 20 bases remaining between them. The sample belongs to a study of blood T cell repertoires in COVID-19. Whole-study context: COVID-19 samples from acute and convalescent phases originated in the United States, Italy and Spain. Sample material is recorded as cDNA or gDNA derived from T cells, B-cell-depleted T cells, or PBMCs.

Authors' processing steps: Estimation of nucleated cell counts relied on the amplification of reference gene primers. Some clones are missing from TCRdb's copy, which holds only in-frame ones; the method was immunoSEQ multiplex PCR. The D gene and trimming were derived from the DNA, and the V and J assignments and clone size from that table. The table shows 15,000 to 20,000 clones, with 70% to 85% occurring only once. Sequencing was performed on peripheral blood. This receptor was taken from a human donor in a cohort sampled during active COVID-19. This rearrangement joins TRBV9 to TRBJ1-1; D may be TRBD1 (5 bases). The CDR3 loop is CAGPCGGASTEAFF. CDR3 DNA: TGTGCCGGGCCCTGCGGCGGGGCAAGCACTGAAGCTTTCTTT.